Following are 9 T cell receptor beta chains from one sample sequenced in a study of CD8+ T cells in alopecia areata. Described treatment: oral pan-JAK inhibitor, 5-10 mg twice daily. Reverse transcription of extracted RNA yielded cDNA, which provided the sequencing template. Profiling relied on immunoSEQ multiplex PCR, and the TCRdb table lists in-frame clones only, not all of them. The data contain some 170,000 clones, roughly 60% of them seen just once; the ten biggest clones take up roughly 16%. Specimen: CD4+ T cells sorted from blood, collected at approximately week 56, from a patient treated with tofacitinib. These receptor sequences come from a human donor with alopecia areata.

This clone was counted between two and nine times. The chain recombines TRBV19 with TRBJ2-5; D perhaps matches TRBD2 (5 bases). Germline loops: CDR1 LNHDA, CDR2 SQIVND (reference sequence). V dropped 5 bases and J dropped 0 bases, with 10 bases sitting between them. The CDR3 sequence is 14 residues long. CDR3 sequence reads: CASSFAGNQETQYF. The CDR3 nucleotides are TGTGCCAGTAGTTTCGCCGGGAACCAAGAGACCCAGTACTTC.

The chain uses TRBV20-1 and TRBJ2-7; D unclear. The CDR3 totals 11 residues. Trimming left V 4 bases short and J 3 bases short, with 7 bases between. In germline, CDR1 is DFQATT, CDR2 SNEGSKA (reference sequence). The CDR3 sequence is CSAIRDYEQYF. The CDR3 nucleotides are TGCAGTGCTATTAGGGACTACGAGCAGTACTTC.

The chain recombines TRBV18 with TRBJ1-1; TRBD1 might be the D (6 bases). This CDR3 has 16 amino acids. V was clipped by 4 bases and J by 0 bases, with 15 bases between them. CDR1 is KGHSH and CDR2 is LQKENI in the germline V gene. CDR3 region: CASSRDRFYMNTEAFF. The CDR3 region has the DNA TGTGCCAGCTCACGAGACAGGTTCTACATGAACACTGAAGCTTTCTTT.

This chain joins TRBV15 and TRBJ2-3; 11 nucleotides match TRBD2. This CDR3 contains 18 residues. Unmatched junction bases numbered 6, after V lost 1 base and J lost 0 bases. CDR1 and CDR2 (germline): LNHNV, YYDKDF (reference sequence). CDR3 bases: TGTGCCACCAGCAGAGTTCGGGGACTAGCGGAGAGCACAGATACGCAGTATTTT. Amino acid sequence: CATSRVRGLAESTDTQYF.

This chain joins TRBV30 and TRBJ1-1, with a tentative D call TRBD1 (6 bases). The CDR3 extends over 17 amino acids. CDR1 GTSNPN and CDR2 SVGIG come from the germline V gene (reference sequence). V lost 2 bases to trimming and J lost 2 bases, with 21 bases between them. DNA for the CDR3: TGTGCCTGGAGTACACGAGGGGGTGACAGCTCTAACACTGAAGCTTTCTTT. Its translation: CAWSTRGGDSSNTEAFF.

The gene calls are TRBV2 and TRBJ1-6; 8 positions match TRBD1. J was trimmed by 8 bases and V by 10 bases; bases with no gene match: 10. CDR1 is SNHLY, CDR2 FYNNEI, per germline. The CDR3 sequence is 14 residues long. The CDR3 reads CATTWTGHDSPLHF. CDR3 DNA: TGTGCCACAACCTGGACAGGGCATGATTCACCCCTCCACTTT. The full variable domain, in which reference TRBV2 and TRBJ1-6 provide the parts outside the CDR3, is EPEVTQTPSHQVTQMGQEVILRCVPISNHLYFYWYRQILGQKVEFLVSFYNNEISEKSEIFDDQFSVERPDGSNFTLKIRSTKLEDSAMYFCATTWTGHDSPLHFGNGTRLTVT.

V and J are TRBV30 and TRBJ2-7; D is perhaps TRBD2 (6 bases). There are 13 residues in the CDR3. The germline V gene has CDR1 GTSNPN and CDR2 SVGIG (reference sequence). V lost 2 bases, J lost 2 bases, and 10 bases lay in between. This CDR3 reads CAWSLWGAYEQYF. In DNA form, the CDR3 reads TGTGCCTGGAGTTTGTGGGGGGCCTACGAGCAGTACTTC.

This chain joins TRBV6-1 and TRBJ2-7, with 7 positions matching TRBD2. V lost 3 bases, J lost 4 bases, and 6 bases stayed unmatched. The CDR3 has 14 residues. Looked up from germline, CDR1 is MNHNS and CDR2 is SASEGT. The CDR3 DNA follows: TGTGCCAGCAGTGATGGGGGGGGTCCATACGAGCAGTACTTC. Translation: CASSDGGGPYEQYF.

Remarks on this clone: In the same sample, other DNA sequences code for this CDR3. This chain uses TRBV9 with TRBJ2-5; no definite D call. V was cut by 2 bases and J by 1 base, with 0 bases left in between. The CDR3 is 11 residues long. Germline loops: CDR1 SGDLS, CDR2 YYNGEE. CDR3 nucleotides: TGTGCCAGCAGCGTCCAAGAGACCCAGTACTTC. It is translated as CASSVQETQYF.